This entry lists 12 T cell receptor beta chains sequenced from one sample in a study of Graves' ophthalmopathy and Graves' hyperthyroidism (dated by TCRdb to 2016 to 2018). Sequencing was carried out with an Illumina HiSeq 2000. For repertoire sequencing, the TCR beta CDR3 regions were amplified from RNA transcripts. HTBI primers and the Qiagen OneStep RT-PCR kit were used in a first-round RT-PCR, which was followed by a second-round multiplex PCR, size selection and purification. Using fastp trimming at Q25 and MiXCR clonotype assembly, TCRdb reanalyzed the public sequencing data and kept in-frame beta chains. Each entry merges the rows of one CDR3 protein and shows their most common DNA and genes. This sample is represented by 300,000 to 400,000 distinct CDR3 sequences; about 18% of them were singletons. The ten largest clonotypes hold around 2.4% of the sample. Specimen: peripheral blood. The receptor set was obtained from an adult woman with stable Graves' hyperthyroidism.

This clonotype was seen many times. The chain combines TRBV6-4 with TRBJ1-1; D not resolved. V lost 0 bases and J 2 bases, leaving 10 bases between the germline ends. CDR1 is MRHNA, CDR2 SNTAGT, per germline. The CDR3 covers 15 residues. CDR3 sequence: CASSDSPTTNTEAFF. The CDR3 DNA reads as TGTGCCAGCAGTGACTCTCCGACAACTAACACTGAAGCTTTCTTT.

This clonotype has at least ten counts. CDR3 DNA sequence: TGTGCCAGCAGCTCCCCGGACCTAACCTACGAGCAGTACTTC. Protein product: CASSSPDLTYEQYF. The rearrangement uses TRBV28 and TRBJ2-7, with D uncertain. The germline V gene encodes CDR1 MDHEN and CDR2 SYDVKM. V was shortened by 6 bases and J by 2 bases, with 14 bases between the two germline ends. This CDR3 comprises 14 residues.

This clonotype was seen ten or more times. The chain couples TRBV7-9 to TRBJ2-3; D is possibly TRBD1 (5 bases). Per the germline V gene, CDR1 is SEHNR and CDR2 is FQNEAQ (reference sequence). V was clipped by 5 bases and J by 2 bases, with 11 bases between them. The CDR3 is 14 amino acids. The CDR3 sequence is CASSLTTDTDTQYF. The DNA of the CDR3 is TGTGCCAGCAGCCTGACGACAGACACAGATACGCAGTATTTT.

This clonotype was seen a handful of times. The chain uses TRBV12-3 or TRBV12-4 and TRBJ2-2, with TRBD1 identical over 8 bases. V was pared by 3 bases and J by 5 bases, with 5 bases of the junction left unmatched. The CDR3 has 15 amino acids. The CDR3 DNA follows: TGTGCCAGCAGTTTCCGACAGGGGAGTACCGGGGAGCTGTTTTTT. Translation gives CASSFRQGSTGELFF.

This clonotype was found a few times. The chain joins TRBV20-1 to TRBJ2-5, with a tentative D call TRBD2 (5 bases). The length of the CDR3 is 16 residues. Looked up from germline, CDR1 is DFQATT and CDR2 is SNEGSKA (reference sequence). V lost 3 bases and J lost 2, with 19 bases in between. The DNA for the CDR3 is TGCAGTGCTAGGAACCTCCTACGGGATAAGCAAGAGACCCAGTACTTC. Translated, it gives CSARNLLRDKQETQYF.

This clonotype showed up just a few times. V gene TRBV20-1 combines with J gene TRBJ2-1; 8 positions agree with TRBD2. This CDR3 has 17 residues. Trimming removed 5 bases from V and 4 bases from J; junction bases left unmatched: 16. The germline V gene encodes CDR1 DFQATT and CDR2 SNEGSKA (reference sequence). The CDR3 DNA follows: TGCAGTGCTCGAAATCCACAAAGCGGGGGCCGGTACAATGAGCAGTTCTTC. It is translated as CSARNPQSGGRYNEQFF.

There are many counts of this clonotype. In nucleotides, the CDR3 is TGTGCCTGGAGTGTGTCCCACAATCGGGGGCCCAAAAACATTCAGTACTTC. Translating it yields CAWSVSHNRGPKNIQYF. V is TRBV30 and J is TRBJ2-4, with D possibly called TRBD1 or TRBD2 (6 bases each). Germline assignment: CDR1 GTSNPN and CDR2 SVGIG (reference sequence). V lost 0 bases and J 2 bases, leaving 17 bases between the germline ends. The CDR3 contains 17 residues.

This clonotype was seen many times. CDR3 bases: TGTGCCAGCAGTTCACATTCCGGGTCGAACACTGAAGCTTTCTTT. This codes for CASSSHSGSNTEAFF. The chain couples TRBV12-3 or TRBV12-4 to TRBJ1-1; D is undetermined. This CDR3 comprises 15 residues. Between the trimmed V and J ends, which lost 4 bases and 1 base, there was a span of 13 bases.

This clonotype was picked up many times. V usage is TRBV10-3 and J usage is TRBJ2-5; TRBD1 matches at 7 bases. Germline CDR1 is ENHRY and CDR2 is SYGVKD. Losses at the gene ends were 0 bases for V and 4 bases for J; bases not matched to a gene: 8. The CDR3 contains 16 residues. This CDR3 reads CAISESSRTGAETQYF. The CDR3 nucleotides read TGTGCCATCAGTGAGTCGAGTCGGACAGGCGCAGAGACCCAGTACTTC.

This clonotype was detected ten times or more. The chain recombines TRBV6-2 or TRBV6-3 with TRBJ1-6; D possibly corresponds to TRBD1 (5 bases). V was pared by 0 bases and J by 14 bases, with 17 bases between. There are 15 residues in the CDR3. The germline CDR1 and CDR2 sequences are MNHEY and SVGEGT. The CDR3 nucleotides are TGTGCCAGCAGTTACTCGGCAGGGTCTCCTGAGGCCCTCCACTTT. Encoded protein: CASSYSAGSPEALHF.

The sample holds many counts of this clonotype. The chain links TRBV27 to TRBJ2-7; TRBD1 might be the D (5 bases). Per germline, CDR1 MNHEY and CDR2 SMNVEV (reference sequence). Trimming pared 4 bases from V and 4 bases from J, leaving 20 bases between. The CDR3 contains 16 residues. CDR3 sequence reads: CASSSTTGFPSYEQYF. DNA for the CDR3: TGTGCCAGCAGTTCAACTACAGGTTTTCCCTCTTACGAGCAGTACTTC.

The sample holds many counts of this clonotype. The rearrangement joins TRBV6-5 to TRBJ1-1; the match to TRBD1 covers 7 bases. From germline, CDR1 is MNHEY and CDR2 SVGAGI. Trimming cost V 2 bases and J 1 base; bases outside gene matches: 4. CDR3 length: 15 amino acids. The CDR3 nucleotides are TGTGCCAGCAGTTACGGGACAGAGAGGAACACTGAAGCTTTCTTT. It is translated as CASSYGTERNTEAFF.